These 15 T cell receptor beta chains came from one sample sequenced in a study of patients and donors after allogeneic stem cell transplantation. TCRdb reprocessed the RT-PCR reads via MiXCR and lists one record per CDR3 protein. This table has 100,000 to 130,000 distinct CDR3 sequences, 35% to 45% appearing once. The specimen was blood, either unsorted or a sorted T cell fraction (not recorded which). The receptors were sampled from a human donor who was either an allogeneic HSCT recipient or a stem cell or donor lymphocyte infusion donor (not recorded which). It is not recorded whose cells these are; they may come from a transplant donor.

The chain couples TRBV7-9 to TRBJ2-1; 8 bases are a match to TRBD2. This CDR3 has 14 amino acids. In germline, CDR1 is SEHNR, CDR2 FQNEAQ (reference sequence). The trim removed 4 bases at V and 7 bases at J, leaving 6 bases unmatched. DNA of the CDR3: TGTGCCAGCAGCTCCAGGACTAGCAGGAATGAGCAGTTCTTC. It codes for CASSSRTSRNEQFF.

This clonotype was seen a few times. The rearrangement links TRBV24-1 to TRBJ2-1; D ambiguous. Germline V lookup: CDR1 KGHDR, CDR2 SFDVKD. This CDR3 region has 12 residues. Trimming left V 4 bases short and J 9 bases short, with 9 bases between. The CDR3 loop is CATSDLSFEQFF. The CDR3, as DNA: TGTGCCACCAGTGACCTTAGCTTTGAGCAGTTCTTC.

This clonotype was seen a few times. The chain links TRBV12-3 or TRBV12-4 to TRBJ2-1; D gene ambiguous. The V gene lost 6 bases and the J gene lost 0 bases, with 12 bases spanning the gap. CDR3 length equals 15 residues. The CDR3 protein is CASRTTPSSYNEQFF. In nucleotides, the CDR3 is TGTGCCAGCAGAACGACCCCGAGCTCCTACAATGAGCAGTTCTTC.

This clonotype was recorded many times. The chain is built from TRBV28 and TRBJ1-5; 8 bases map to TRBD1. Germline V gene data show CDR1 as MDHEN and CDR2 as SYDVKM. The CDR3 extends over 16 amino acids. The ends lost 6 bases at V and 7 bases at J; junction bases unmatched: 14. The CDR3 DNA reads TGTGCCAGCAGGTCCCTAGACAGGGGACGGAAGCAGCCCCAGCATTTT. Translated, it gives CASRSLDRGRKQPQHF.

The chain couples TRBV29-1 to TRBJ1-1, with unresolved D. CDR3 length: 11 residues. V lost 6 bases and J 11 bases, leaving 16 bases between the germline ends. Looked up from germline, CDR1 is SQVTM and CDR2 is ANQGSEA. CDR3 protein: CSVEEGPGAFF. Here the CDR3 DNA reads TGCAGCGTAGAGGAAGGGCCTGGGGCTTTCTTT. The complete variable domain, with remaining parts taken from reference TRBV29-1 and TRBJ1-1, reads SAVISQKPSRDICQRGTSLTIQCQVDSQVTMMFWYRQQPGQSLTLIATANQGSEATYESGFVIDKFPISRPNLTFSTLTVSNMSPEDSSIYLCSVEEGPGAFFGQGTRLTVV.

The chain recombines TRBV18 with TRBJ2-1; a possible D gene is TRBD1 (6 bases). Germline V gene lookup returns CDR1 KGHSH and CDR2 LQKENI. The ends were cut back, 3 bases at V and 0 bases at J, with 18 bases in the middle. There are 18 residues in the CDR3. CDR3 coding DNA: TGTGCCAGCTCACCGACACTATCTCCGACAGGCTCCTACAATGAGCAGTTCTTC. Its protein product is CASSPTLSPTGSYNEQFF.

The chain has TRBV6-6 and TRBJ1-2; D not resolved. The germline CDR1 and CDR2 sequences are MNHNY and SVGAGI (reference sequence). V was cut by 2 bases and J by 4 bases, with 8 bases left in between. This CDR3 spans 13 amino acids. CDR3 sequence: CASSYALRYGYTF. As DNA, the CDR3 is TGTGCCAGCAGTTACGCCCTGCGCTATGGCTACACCTTC.

Only a few counts were recorded for this clonotype. V is TRBV29-1 and J is TRBJ2-1, with 11 bases that match TRBD2. The V gene end was trimmed by 7 bases and the J gene end by 2 bases; junction bases not matched to a gene: 7. The CDR3 consists of 15 residues. Germline V gives CDR1 SQVTM, CDR2 ANQGSEA. CDR3 coding DNA: TGCAGCGCAACCGGGACTAGCGGCGCCTACAATGAGCAGTTCTTC. Translating it yields CSATGTSGAYNEQFF.

The chain joins TRBV19 to TRBJ1-2, with D perhaps matching TRBD1 (6 bases). V lost 3 bases, J lost 4 bases, and 15 bases lay in between. Per the germline V gene, CDR1 is LNHDA and CDR2 is SQIVND (reference sequence). This CDR3 comprises 15 residues. The CDR3 bases are TGTGCCAGTAGTATCTTCACAGGGTCGGCCTATGGCTACACCTTC. Encoded protein: CASSIFTGSAYGYTF.

The V and J genes are TRBV9 and TRBJ2-4; D is possibly TRBD1 (6 bases). The V end lost 0 bases, the J end lost 7 bases, and 11 bases lay between the germline ends. Germline CDR1 is SGDLS and CDR2 is YYNGEE. This CDR3 region has 14 residues. The DNA of the CDR3 is TGTGCCAGCAGCGTAGGGGACACGTCTAACATTCAGTACTTC. It translates to CASSVGDTSNIQYF.

This chain joins TRBV10-2 and TRBJ2-6; D uncertain. V dropped 3 bases and J dropped 1 base, with 10 bases sitting between them. Germline values: CDR1 WSHSY, CDR2 SAAADI. This CDR3 has 16 residues. This CDR3 is CASSETVSSGANVLTF. The CDR3 DNA sequence: TGCGCCAGCAGTGAAACGGTGTCGTCTGGGGCCAACGTCCTGACTTTC.

CDR3 sequence (DNA): TGTGCCAGCAGATCCGAGACAGGAGCCTACGAGCAGTACTTC. Residues: CASRSETGAYEQYF. The J gene is TRBJ2-7, the V gene TRBV12-3 or TRBV12-4; possibly TRBD1 for D (6 bases). The CDR3 spans 14 residues. V was clipped by 6 bases and J by 2 bases, with 14 bases between them.

J is TRBJ2-3 and V is TRBV7-2; 7 bases map to TRBD2. This CDR3 has 16 residues. CDR1 is SGHTA, CDR2 FQGNSA, per germline. J was trimmed by 2 bases and V by 2 bases; bases with no gene match: 7. The CDR3 spells CASSLRAGLYTDTQYF. For the CDR3, the DNA is TGTGCCAGCAGCTTACGAGCGGGACTATACACAGATACGCAGTATTTT. Combining the CDR3 with reference TRBV7-2 and TRBJ2-3 gives the whole variable domain GAGVSQSPSNKVTEKGKDVELRCDPISGHTALYWYRQSLGQGLEFLIYFQGNSAPDKSGLPSDRFSAERTGGSVSTLTIQRTQQEDSAVYLCASSLRAGLYTDTQYFGPGTRLTVL.

The genes are TRBV5-1 and TRBJ1-6; 7 bases line up with TRBD1. This CDR3 region has 14 residues. V shed 1 base, J shed 7 bases, and the junction held 2 bases outside the gene matches. The germline gives CDR1 SGHRS, CDR2 YFSETQ. CDR3 nucleotides: TGCGCCAGCAGCTTGAAACAGGGGAATTCACCCCTCCACTTT. This gives the protein CASSLKQGNSPLHF.

This chain links TRBV20-1 with TRBJ1-3; a weak D match, TRBD1 (5 bases). Germline assignment: CDR1 DFQATT and CDR2 SNEGSKA (reference sequence). The CDR3 runs to 15 residues. The V gene lost 0 bases and the J gene lost 2 bases, with 11 bases spanning the gap. The DNA of the CDR3 is TGCAGTGCTAGAGATCGTGAAGGGGCTGGAAACACCATATATTTT. Its translation is CSARDREGAGNTIYF.